Ten or more counts support the clone carrying this TCR beta chain. The antigen remains undetermined. TCRdb called the 5' RACE reads again in MiXCR, with one record for every CDR3 protein. The sample yields approximately 260,000 distinct CDR3 sequences, about 14% seen once. This sample stems from a study of identical twins. Study-level findings and limits: Recombination models fit unrelated individuals' TCR alpha sharing but underestimated twins'.

The CDR3 runs 14 residues. Per the germline V gene, CDR1 is DFQATT and CDR2 is SNEGSKA (reference sequence). Trimming took off 6 bases at V and 6 bases at J, with 20 bases between the two ends. The clonotype comes from a woman younger than 30 in good health. The sample consisted of memory (CD45RO+) T cells sorted from blood. This chain links TRBV20-1 with TRBJ1-2, with no clear D. CDR3 protein: CSALVTPPGNGYTF. The CDR3 DNA sequence: TGCAGTGCCCTGGTAACACCCCCGGGGAATGGCTACACCTTC.